The 25 T cell receptor beta chains reported below all come from one sample, sequenced in a study of blood T cell repertoires in COVID-19 (dated by TCRdb to the early 2020s). Library preparation was by the immunoSEQ multiplex PCR assay. In TCRdb, the immuneACCESS table is reduced to in-frame sequences with V and J assigned. These tables do not hold every clone; where another copy was compared, an unresolved V gene accounts for under half, and the others remain unexplained. In all, the sample holds just under 55,000 clones, and roughly four fifths of those were seen once. The top ten hold around 1.9% of the sample. Specimen: peripheral blood. The receptors stem from a woman aged 55-69 years with acute or convalescent COVID-19.

This chain joins TRBV20-1 and TRBJ2-3, with TRBD2 matching 9 bases. CDR3 length equals 19 residues. Germline V gene lookup returns CDR1 DFQATT and CDR2 SNEGSKA (reference sequence). Losses at the gene ends were 3 bases for V and 1 base for J; bases not matched to a gene: 17. Here the CDR3 DNA reads TGCAGTGCTAGTTTGCGGGGGGGCGTCTACCTTCTAGGCACAGATACGCAGTATTTT. Translation: CSASLRGGVYLLGTDTQYF.

The chain uses TRBV7-8 and TRBJ1-5; TRBD1 agrees at 8 bases. This CDR3 is 19 amino acids long. The germline CDR1 and CDR2 sequences are SGHVS and FQNEAQ. V was clipped by 1 base and J by 4 bases; unmatched bases: 15. CDR3 region: CASSLGGWERTGKNQPQHF. The CDR3 nucleotides are TGTGCCAGCAGCTTAGGAGGGTGGGAACGGACAGGGAAGAATCAGCCCCAGCATTTT.

The J gene is TRBJ1-6, the V gene TRBV25-1; D is possibly TRBD1 (6 bases). The germline V and J ends were trimmed by 6 bases and 1 base, with 10 bases remaining between them. Germline V gives CDR1 MGHDK, CDR2 SYGVNS. There are 15 residues in the CDR3. The CDR3 sequence is CASRETGSYNSPLHF. The CDR3 coding sequence is TGTGCCAGCAGGGAAACAGGGTCCTATAATTCACCCCTCCACTTT.

The V call is TRBV4-2, the J call TRBJ1-1; TRBD1 matches 9 bases. This CDR3 region has 15 residues. V trimming: 3 bases; J trimming: 5 bases; junction bases outside the gene matches: 7. Per the germline V gene, CDR1 is LGHNA and CDR2 is YNFKEQ. The CDR3: CASSHTGGEGTEAFF. CDR3 bases: TGTGCCAGCAGCCATACAGGGGGCGAGGGGACTGAAGCTTTCTTT.

The chain joins TRBV13 to TRBJ1-1, with D tentatively TRBD1 (6 bases). V dropped 1 base and J dropped 7 bases, with 10 bases sitting between them. Germline V gene sequence: CDR1 PRHDT, CDR2 FYEKMQ (reference sequence). This CDR3 comprises 13 residues. This CDR3 is CASSLVAGDEAFF. For the CDR3, the DNA is TGTGCCAGCAGCTTAGTAGCAGGGGATGAAGCTTTCTTT.

This chain connects TRBV25-1 to TRBJ2-2; 7 bases agree with TRBD1. The trim removed 3 bases at V and 8 bases at J, leaving 9 bases unmatched. Per the germline V gene, CDR1 is MGHDK and CDR2 is SYGVNS. The CDR3 spans 15 residues. CDR3 nucleotide sequence: TGTGCCAGCAGTGACTCCGGGACAGTTATTGGGGAGCTGTTTTTT. Protein: CASSDSGTVIGELFF. The complete variable domain, with remaining parts taken from reference TRBV25-1 and TRBJ2-2, reads EADIYQTPRYLVIGTGKKITLECSQTMGHDKMYWYQQDPGMELHLIHYSYGVNSTEKGDLSSESTVSRIRTEHFPLTLESARPSHTSQYLCASSDSGTVIGELFFGEGSRLTVL.

The DNA of the CDR3 is TGTGCCAGCAGCTTGAACAGGGCCTTCCGCTCCTACGAGCAGTACTTC. Translation gives CASSLNRAFRSYEQYF. The rearrangement links TRBV7-2 to TRBJ2-7; D perhaps matches TRBD1 (6 bases). CDR1 and CDR2 (germline): SGHTA, FQGNSA. The CDR3 covers 16 residues. V was pared by 3 bases and J by 0 bases, with 15 bases between.

The chain links TRBV30 to TRBJ1-1, with D uncertain. V was trimmed by 1 base and J by 1 base, leaving 4 bases between them. Germline lookup yields CDR1 GTSNPN and CDR2 SVGIG (reference sequence). This CDR3 region has 12 residues. Here the CDR3 reads CAWSEQNTEAFF. The CDR3 coding sequence is TGTGCCTGGAGTGAGCAGAACACTGAAGCTTTCTTT.

The J gene is TRBJ1-1, the V gene TRBV2; perhaps TRBD1 as D (6 bases). V lost 4 bases and J 1 base, leaving 10 bases between the germline ends. This CDR3 has 14 residues. Looked up from germline, CDR1 is SNHLY and CDR2 is FYNNEI. The CDR3 DNA follows: TGTGCCAGCAGTGCGTTAGGGGGGAACACTGAAGCTTTCTTT. Translation gives CASSALGGNTEAFF.

The chain is built from TRBV7-9 and TRBJ2-7, with TRBD2 as a possible D gene (5 bases). From germline, CDR1 is SEHNR and CDR2 FQNEAQ (reference sequence). The CDR3 length is 14 residues. With 1 base removed from V and 5 bases from J, the gap between germline ends came to 12 bases. The CDR3: CASSLGEGYHEQYF. As DNA, the CDR3 is TGTGCCAGCAGCTTAGGCGAGGGTTACCACGAGCAGTACTTC.

The V and J genes are TRBV5-6 and TRBJ2-1; 9 bases agree with TRBD1. V lost 4 bases, J lost 8 bases, and 13 bases stayed unmatched. The CDR3 has 16 amino acids. The germline V gene encodes CDR1 SGHDT and CDR2 YYEEEE. The CDR3 loop is CASSASGTGLWDEQFF. The DNA of the CDR3 is TGTGCCAGCAGCGCGTCCGGGACAGGGCTGTGGGATGAGCAGTTCTTC.

This sequence joins TRBV5-4 and TRBJ1-1; 7 nucleotides align to TRBD1. V shed 4 bases and J 5 bases; nucleotides not matched to a gene: 14. In germline, CDR1 is SGHNT, CDR2 YYREEE (reference sequence). The CDR3 has 16 amino acids. The CDR3 DNA reads TGTGCCAGCAGCCCGAATCTCCTGACAGGGAGAACTGAAGCTTTCTTT. Its translation is CASSPNLLTGRTEAFF.

The chain recombines TRBV24-1 with TRBJ2-1; 10 positions agree with TRBD1. J gave up 3 bases and V 4 bases, and 5 bases lay outside the gene matches. The length of the CDR3 is 16 residues. The V gene's germline CDR1 is KGHDR and CDR2 SFDVKD. The CDR3 DNA reads as TGTGCCACCAGTGAAAAGGGACAGGGGTTCTACAATGAGCAGTTCTTC. Translated: CATSEKGQGFYNEQFF.

This rearrangement joins TRBV6-6 to TRBJ2-1, with TRBD2 matching 10 bases. Trimming cost V 5 bases and J 7 bases; bases outside gene matches: 8. Germline CDR1 and CDR2: MNHNY and SVGAGI (reference sequence). The CDR3 covers 15 residues. The CDR3 sequence: CASSPSGRGGNEQFF. The DNA of the CDR3 is TGTGCCAGCAGTCCAAGCGGGAGGGGAGGGAATGAGCAGTTCTTC.

CDR3 residues: CASLGDTTNEKLFF. DNA for the CDR3: TGTGCCAGCTTAGGAGATACAACTAATGAAAAACTGTTTTTT. The chain links TRBV28 to TRBJ1-4; D ambiguous. V lost 8 bases and J 0 bases, leaving 10 bases between the germline ends. The CDR3 loop spans 14 amino acids. Germline V CDR1 and CDR2: MDHEN, SYDVKM.

The chain is built from TRBV3-1 (or the pseudogene TRBV3-2) and TRBJ2-3; D not resolved. With 6 bases removed from V and 5 bases from J, the gap between germline ends came to 21 bases. Germline CDR1 is LGHDT and CDR2 is YNNKEL (reference sequence). This CDR3 has 16 amino acids. CDR3 sequence reads: CASRPQGRGRGDTQYF. In DNA, the CDR3 is TGTGCCAGCAGGCCCCAAGGTCGCGGCCGCGGAGATACGCAGTATTTT.

This sequence joins TRBV19 and TRBJ1-1; TRBD1 aligns across 8 bases. Germline assignment: CDR1 LNHDA and CDR2 SQIVND (reference sequence). The CDR3 spans 15 residues. The V segment lost 4 bases and the J segment 1 base; nucleotides outside the gene matches: 5. The CDR3 DNA is TGTGCCAGTAGTAGACAGGGGCGCGGGAACACTGAAGCTTTCTTT. As protein: CASSRQGRGNTEAFF.

This chain joins TRBV7-9 and TRBJ2-2, with 9 bases fitting TRBD2. This CDR3 has 16 residues. V was pared by 4 bases and J by 6 bases, with 9 bases of the junction left unmatched. Per germline, CDR1 SEHNR and CDR2 FQNEAQ (reference sequence). The CDR3 is CASSSTGLASSGELFF. CDR3 DNA sequence: TGTGCCAGCAGCTCGACGGGACTAGCTTCTTCCGGGGAGCTGTTTTTT.

V is TRBV28 and J is TRBJ2-1; D ambiguous. This CDR3 spans 13 amino acids. Germline values: CDR1 MDHEN, CDR2 SYDVKM. Trimming stripped 3 bases from V and 7 bases from J, with 10 bases between. CDR3 DNA: TGTGCCAGCAGTTTGGCAGGATCGAATGAGCAGTTCTTC. It translates to CASSLAGSNEQFF.

The rearrangement links TRBV6-4 to TRBJ1-1; D gene unclear. Germline V gene sequence: CDR1 MRHNA, CDR2 SNTAGT. V was clipped by 6 bases and J by 2 bases, with 16 bases between them. This CDR3 region has 15 residues. This chain's CDR3 is CASRRRFDSNTEAFF. CDR3 nucleotide sequence: TGTGCCAGCAGGCGGAGATTTGACTCAAACACTGAAGCTTTCTTT.

CDR3 loop: CASSLRATNEKLFF. The CDR3, as DNA: TGTGCCAGCAGTTTGAGGGCAACTAATGAAAAACTGTTTTTT. The chain combines TRBV28 with TRBJ1-4; D gene ambiguous. V lost 3 bases, J lost 0 bases, and 5 bases lay in between. This CDR3 has 14 amino acids. From germline, CDR1 is MDHEN and CDR2 SYDVKM.

The chain joins TRBV18 to TRBJ1-1, with D possibly TRBD1 on 6 matching bases. Trimming removed 5 bases from V and 2 bases from J, with 9 bases in between. There are 13 residues in the CDR3. Germline V gene data show CDR1 as KGHSH and CDR2 as LQKENI. In DNA form, the CDR3 reads TGTGCCAGCTCAACAGGGAGTAACACTGAAGCTTTCTTT. Translated: CASSTGSNTEAFF.

This clone was counted a few times. This chain connects TRBV3-1 (or the pseudogene TRBV3-2) to TRBJ1-6, with TRBD1 identical over 7 bases. The CDR3 consists of 15 residues. Germline V gene sequence: CDR1 LGHDT, CDR2 YNNKEL (reference sequence). V shed 3 bases and J 1 base; nucleotides not matched to a gene: 0. CDR3 protein: CASSQTGSYNSPLHF. The DNA of the CDR3 is TGTGCCAGCAGCCAGACAGGGTCCTATAATTCACCCCTCCACTTT.

The V and J genes are TRBV27 and TRBJ1-2, with TRBD1 as a possible D gene (5 bases). The CDR3 has 14 residues. Per the germline V gene, CDR1 is MNHEY and CDR2 is SMNVEV (reference sequence). Trimming pared 4 bases from V and 8 bases from J, leaving 17 bases between. CDR3 nucleotides: TGTGCCAGCAGTTCGACAGCGGGTAATTACGGCTACACCTTC. This gives the protein CASSSTAGNYGYTF.

The rearrangement links TRBV6-1 to TRBJ1-6; D may be TRBD1 (5 bases). Germline CDR1 reads MNHNS; CDR2 reads SASEGT. This CDR3 has 15 residues. V lost 3 bases and J 9 bases, leaving 15 bases between the germline ends. As DNA, the CDR3 is TGTGCCAGCAGTGAGAGGACACTACAAACTTCACCCCTCCACTTT. Translating gives CASSERTLQTSPLHF.